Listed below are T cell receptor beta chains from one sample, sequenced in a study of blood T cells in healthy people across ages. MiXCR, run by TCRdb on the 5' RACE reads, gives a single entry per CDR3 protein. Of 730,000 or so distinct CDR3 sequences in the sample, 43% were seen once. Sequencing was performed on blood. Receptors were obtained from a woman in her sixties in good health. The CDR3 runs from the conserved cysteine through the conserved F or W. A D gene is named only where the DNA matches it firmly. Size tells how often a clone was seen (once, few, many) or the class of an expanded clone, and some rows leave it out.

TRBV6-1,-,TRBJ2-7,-,CASSEQGFYEQYF,TGTGCCAGCAGTGAGCAGGGTTTCTACGAGCAGTACTTC
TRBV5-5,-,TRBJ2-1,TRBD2,CASVSGGGNTYNEQFF,TGTGCCAGCGTTAGCGGGGGTGGGAATACCTACAATGAGCAGTTCTTC
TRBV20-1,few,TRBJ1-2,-,CSARQALYYGYTF,TGCAGTGCTAGACAGGCCCTTTACTATGGCTACACCTTC
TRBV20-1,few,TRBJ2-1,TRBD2,CSVKGLAGINNEQFF,TGCAGTGTTAAGGGACTAGCGGGGATTAACAATGAGCAGTTCTTC
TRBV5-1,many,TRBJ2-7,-,CASRDSYEQYF,TGCGCCAGCCGGGACTCTTACGAGCAGTACTTC
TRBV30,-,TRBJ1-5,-,CAWSVSDQPQHF,TGTGCCTGGAGTGTATCCGATCAGCCCCAGCATTTT
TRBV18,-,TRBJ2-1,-,CASSPPDNEQFF,TGTGCCAGCTCACCACCGGACAATGAGCAGTTCTTC
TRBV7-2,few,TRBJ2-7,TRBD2,CASSLVTSGNGEQYF,TGTGCCAGCAGCTTAGTTACGAGCGGGAATGGGGAGCAGTACTTC
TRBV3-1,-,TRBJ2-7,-,CASSLTGIDGQYF,TGTGCCAGCAGCCTAACAGGGATCGACGGGCAGTACTTC
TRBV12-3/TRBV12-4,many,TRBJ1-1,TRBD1,CASSFGTGNTEAFF,TGTGCCAGCAGTTTTGGGACAGGGAACACTGAAGCTTTCTTT
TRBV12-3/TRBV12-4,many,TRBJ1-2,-,CATTPDGAYGYTF,TGTGCCACAACACCCGACGGTGCCTATGGCTACACCTTC
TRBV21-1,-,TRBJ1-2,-,CASTQRKGQNYGYTF,TGTGCCAGCACCCAAAGAAAGGGACAGAACTATGGCTACACCTTC
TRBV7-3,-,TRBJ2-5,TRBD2,CASSRLAQETQYF,TGTGCCAGCAGCAGACTAGCGCAAGAGACCCAGTACTTC
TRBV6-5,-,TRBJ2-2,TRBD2,CASTGGNTGELFF,TGTGCCAGCACGGGGGGGAACACCGGGGAGCTGTTTTTT
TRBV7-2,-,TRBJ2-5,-,CASSLGSSGNYNEQYF,TGTGCCAGCAGCTTAGGGAGTAGCGGAAACTACAATGAGCAGTACTTC
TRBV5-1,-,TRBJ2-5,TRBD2,CASSLGGLAGQPQETQYF,TGCGCCAGCAGTCTGGGAGGACTAGCGGGACAACCTCAAGAGACCCAGTACTTC
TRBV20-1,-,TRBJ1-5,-,CSASGDGTDQPQHF,TGCAGTGCTAGCGGGGACGGGACCGATCAGCCCCAGCATTTT
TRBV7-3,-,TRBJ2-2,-,CASSLRSAGGGTGELFF,TGTGCCAGCAGCTTAAGATCGGCAGGGGGGGGCACCGGGGAGCTGTTTTTT
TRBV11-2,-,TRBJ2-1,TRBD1,CASSPTGTGANEQFF,TGTGCCAGCAGCCCAACCGGGACAGGGGCGAATGAGCAGTTCTTC
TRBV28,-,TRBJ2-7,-,CASRSGGEPYEQYF,TGTGCCAGCAGAAGCGGCGGGGAGCCCTACGAGCAGTACTTC
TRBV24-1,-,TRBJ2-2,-,CATSDPRGSGSNTGELFF,TGTGCCACCAGTGATCCCCGGGGGAGCGGCTCGAACACCGGGGAGCTGTTTTTT
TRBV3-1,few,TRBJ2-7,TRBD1,CASSPLYGTENYEQYF,TGTGCCAGCAGCCCGCTTTATGGGACAGAAAACTACGAGCAGTACTTC
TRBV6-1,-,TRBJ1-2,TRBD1,CAGVDRGYYGYTF,TGTGCCGGCGTGGACAGGGGCTATTATGGCTACACCTTC
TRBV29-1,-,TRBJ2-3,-,CSGVSPWRDRDTQYF,TGCAGCGGGGTGTCCCCTTGGAGGGATAGAGATACGCAGTATTTT
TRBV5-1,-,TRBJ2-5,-,CASSLIRGETQYF,TGCGCCAGCAGCTTGATCAGGGGTGAGACCCAGTACTTC
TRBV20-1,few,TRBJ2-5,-,CSARDQGMVQYF,TGCAGTGCTAGAGATCAGGGGATGGTGCAGTACTTC
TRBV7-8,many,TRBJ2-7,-,CASSQKPDYSYEQYF,TGTGCCAGCAGTCAGAAACCCGACTACTCCTACGAGCAGTACTTC
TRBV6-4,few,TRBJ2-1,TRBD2,CASSAVTSGVHNEQFF,TGTGCCAGCAGTGCAGTGACTAGCGGGGTTCACAATGAGCAGTTCTTC
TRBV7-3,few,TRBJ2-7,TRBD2,CASSLGGLAGAEQYF,TGTGCCAGCAGCTTAGGAGGACTAGCGGGGGCCGAGCAGTACTTC
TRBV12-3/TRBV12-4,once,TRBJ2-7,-,CASGRDAYEQYF,TGTGCCAGCGGCAGGGACGCCTACGAGCAGTACTTC
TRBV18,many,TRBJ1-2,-,CASSPGHLIYGYTF,TGTGCCAGCTCACCGGGACATCTTATCTATGGCTACACCTTC
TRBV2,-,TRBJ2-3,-,CASSQGLKGTDTQYF,TGTGCCAGCAGCCAGGGGCTGAAGGGCACAGATACGCAGTATTTT
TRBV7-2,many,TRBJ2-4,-,CASSLGVAKNIQYF,TGTGCCAGCAGCTTAGGGGTAGCCAAAAACATTCAGTACTTC
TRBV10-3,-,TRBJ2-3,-,CAISGSSGTDTQYF,TGTGCCATCAGTGGTTCGTCTGGCACAGATACGCAGTATTTT
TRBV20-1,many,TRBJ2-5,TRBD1,CSAMGTGWTQYF,TGCAGTGCTATGGGGACAGGGTGGACCCAGTACTTC
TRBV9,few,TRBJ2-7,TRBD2,CASSVTSAPYEQYF,TGTGCCAGCAGCGTAACTAGCGCTCCCTACGAGCAGTACTTC
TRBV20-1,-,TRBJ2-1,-,CSARDLRAGFKRLQFF,TGCAGTGCTAGAGATCTAAGAGCGGGCTTCAAAAGGTTGCAGTTCTTC
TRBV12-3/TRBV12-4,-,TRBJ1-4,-,CASRPQAVGEKLFF,TGTGCCAGCAGACCTCAGGCTGTAGGCGAAAAACTGTTTTTT
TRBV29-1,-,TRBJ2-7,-,CSVVGTPYEQYF,TGCAGCGTTGTCGGGACACCCTACGAGCAGTACTTC
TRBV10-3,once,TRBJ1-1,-,CAISEVENTEAFF,TGTGCCATCAGTGAAGTCGAGAACACTGAAGCTTTCTTT
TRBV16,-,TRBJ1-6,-,CASSQAGYNSPLHF,TGTGCCAGCAGCCAAGCGGGGTATAATTCACCCCTCCACTTT
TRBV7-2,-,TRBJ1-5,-,CASSLWTENQPQHF,TGTGCCAGCAGCTTATGGACAGAAAATCAGCCCCAGCATTTT
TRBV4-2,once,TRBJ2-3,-,CASSQEGAPRTDTQYF,TGTGCCAGCAGCCAAGAGGGGGCCCCTCGCACAGATACGCAGTATTTT